A selection of T cell receptor beta chains follows, all from one sample in a study of T cells after yellow fever vaccination. From the 5' RACE reads, TCRdb called clonotypes with MiXCR, one entry per CDR3 protein. The table records a few hundred thousand distinct CDR3 sequences, roughly 8% of them present only once. The sequencing here drew on PBMCs, taken about 49 days after the first yellow fever vaccination. The source is a man aged 18 to 29 who received the YFV17D yellow fever vaccine. The CDR3 runs from the conserved cysteine through the conserved F or W. The D gene is left open where the match is weak. Only some rows state a clone size, as once, few, many or a class for expanded clones.

v_call: TRBV29-1
d_call: -
j_call: TRBJ2-7
clone_size: few
cdr3_aa: CSVEWMGQSTYEQYF
cdr3_nt: TGCAGCGTCGAATGGATGGGGCAGTCGACCTACGAGCAGTACTTC

v_call: TRBV4-3
d_call: -
j_call: TRBJ2-1
clone_size: few
cdr3_aa: CASSQGTGPTGNEQFF
cdr3_nt: TGCGCCAGCAGCCAAGGTACAGGGCCCACCGGGAATGAGCAGTTCTTC

v_call: TRBV5-1
d_call: TRBD1
j_call: TRBJ1-6
clone_size: many
cdr3_aa: CASSSGQWGLGSPLHF
cdr3_nt: TGCGCCAGCAGCTCGGGACAGTGGGGACTTGGTTCACCCCTCCACTTT

v_call: TRBV12-3/TRBV12-4
d_call: TRBD1
j_call: TRBJ1-6
clone_size: few
cdr3_aa: CASGQGFGPLHF
cdr3_nt: TGTGCCAGCGGACAGGGCTTTGGCCCCCTCCACTTT

v_call: TRBV4-2
d_call: -
j_call: TRBJ1-2
clone_size: few
cdr3_aa: CASSQDDSDDGGYGYTF
cdr3_nt: TGTGCCAGCAGCCAAGATGACTCGGATGACGGGGGCTATGGCTACACCTTC

v_call: TRBV7-9
d_call: -
j_call: TRBJ1-1
clone_size: many
cdr3_aa: CASSHSLRGGTEAFF
cdr3_nt: TGTGCCAGCAGCCACAGCTTAAGGGGGGGGACTGAAGCTTTCTTT

v_call: TRBV25-1
d_call: -
j_call: TRBJ2-5
clone_size: -
cdr3_aa: CASNAPPARSTQETQYF
cdr3_nt: TGTGCCAGCAATGCTCCCCCCGCTAGGTCCACTCAAGAGACCCAGTACTTC

v_call: TRBV9
d_call: TRBD2
j_call: TRBJ2-1
clone_size: few
cdr3_aa: CASSVGISGGYTYNEQFF
cdr3_nt: TGTGCCAGCAGCGTAGGAATTAGCGGGGGGTATACCTACAATGAGCAGTTCTTC

v_call: TRBV7-6
d_call: TRBD2
j_call: TRBJ2-1
clone_size: -
cdr3_aa: CASSLGAGGPNNEQFF
cdr3_nt: TGTGCCAGCAGCCTTGGCGCGGGGGGGCCGAACAATGAGCAGTTCTTC

v_call: TRBV20-1
d_call: TRBD2
j_call: TRBJ2-3
clone_size: -
cdr3_aa: CSAGAGLAGGPTDTQYF
cdr3_nt: TGCAGTGCAGGGGCGGGACTAGCGGGGGGGCCGACAGATACGCAGTATTTT

v_call: TRBV6-5
d_call: -
j_call: TRBJ2-3
clone_size: -
cdr3_aa: CASSYSNDRPTDTQYF
cdr3_nt: TGTGCCAGCAGTTACTCGAACGACAGACCCACAGATACGCAGTATTTT

v_call: TRBV28
d_call: -
j_call: TRBJ2-6
clone_size: -
cdr3_aa: CASSLPGGSGANVLTF
cdr3_nt: TGTGCCAGCAGCCTACCTGGCGGATCTGGGGCCAACGTCCTGACTTTC

v_call: TRBV20-1
d_call: TRBD2
j_call: TRBJ2-2
clone_size: -
cdr3_aa: CSARTHIPGTNEATGELFF
cdr3_nt: TGCAGTGCTAGAACCCACATACCCGGGACTAATGAAGCGACCGGGGAGCTGTTTTTT

v_call: TRBV6-2/TRBV6-3
d_call: -
j_call: TRBJ2-1
clone_size: -
cdr3_aa: CASSPQMSSYNEQFF
cdr3_nt: TGTGCCAGCAGTCCACAGATGAGCTCCTACAATGAGCAGTTCTTC

v_call: TRBV29-1
d_call: -
j_call: TRBJ1-5
clone_size: few
cdr3_aa: CSVAPQPNQPQHF
cdr3_nt: TGCAGCGTAGCACCACAGCCGAATCAGCCCCAGCATTTT

v_call: TRBV20-1
d_call: TRBD2
j_call: TRBJ2-1
clone_size: -
cdr3_aa: CSATGLAGGVYNEQFF
cdr3_nt: TGCAGTGCTACAGGACTAGCGGGGGGAGTTTACAATGAGCAGTTCTTC

v_call: TRBV27
d_call: -
j_call: TRBJ1-1
clone_size: few
cdr3_aa: CASTSGPIFGKNTEAFF
cdr3_nt: TGTGCCAGCACCTCCGGTCCGATATTCGGGAAAAACACTGAAGCTTTCTTT

v_call: TRBV20-1
d_call: -
j_call: TRBJ2-5
clone_size: few
cdr3_aa: CSARDWGTAQETQYF
cdr3_nt: TGCAGTGCTAGAGATTGGGGGACCGCTCAAGAGACCCAGTACTTC

v_call: TRBV12-3/TRBV12-4
d_call: -
j_call: TRBJ2-2
clone_size: few
cdr3_aa: CASLGGHGELFF
cdr3_nt: TGTGCCAGTTTGGGGGGTCACGGGGAGCTGTTTTTT

v_call: TRBV12-3/TRBV12-4
d_call: TRBD2
j_call: TRBJ2-7
clone_size: few
cdr3_aa: CASSQRASGLHEQYF
cdr3_nt: TGTGCCAGCAGCCAGAGGGCTAGCGGACTCCACGAGCAGTACTTC

v_call: TRBV7-2
d_call: -
j_call: TRBJ1-1
clone_size: -
cdr3_aa: CASRGAPYTEAFF
cdr3_nt: TGTGCCAGCCGAGGGGCCCCTTACACTGAAGCTTTCTTT

v_call: TRBV7-2
d_call: -
j_call: TRBJ2-2
clone_size: few
cdr3_aa: CASSLPGATYVGELFF
cdr3_nt: TGTGCCAGCAGCTTACCGGGGGCCACTTACGTCGGGGAGCTGTTTTTT

v_call: TRBV10-3
d_call: -
j_call: TRBJ2-1
clone_size: -
cdr3_aa: CAIKTGKGSYNEPFF
cdr3_nt: TGTGCCATTAAAACAGGGAAAGGTTCCTACAATGAGCCGTTCTTC

v_call: TRBV24-1
d_call: TRBD1
j_call: TRBJ2-2
clone_size: few
cdr3_aa: CATSDWTGPNTGELFF
cdr3_nt: TGTGCCACCAGTGATTGGACAGGCCCGAACACCGGGGAGCTGTTTTTT